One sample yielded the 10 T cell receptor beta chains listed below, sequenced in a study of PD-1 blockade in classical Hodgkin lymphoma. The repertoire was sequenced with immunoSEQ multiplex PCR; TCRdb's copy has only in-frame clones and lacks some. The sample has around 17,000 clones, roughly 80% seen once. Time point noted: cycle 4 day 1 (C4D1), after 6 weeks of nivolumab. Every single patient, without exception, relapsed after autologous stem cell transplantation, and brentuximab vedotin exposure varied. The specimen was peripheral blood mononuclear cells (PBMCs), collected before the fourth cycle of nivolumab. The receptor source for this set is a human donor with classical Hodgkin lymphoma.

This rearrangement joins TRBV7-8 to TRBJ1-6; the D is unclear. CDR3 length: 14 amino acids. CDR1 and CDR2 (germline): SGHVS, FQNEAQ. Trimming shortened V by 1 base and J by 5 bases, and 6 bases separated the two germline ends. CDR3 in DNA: TGTGCCAGCAGCTTAGGGCAGGATAATTCACCCCTCCACTTT. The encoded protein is CASSLGQDNSPLHF.

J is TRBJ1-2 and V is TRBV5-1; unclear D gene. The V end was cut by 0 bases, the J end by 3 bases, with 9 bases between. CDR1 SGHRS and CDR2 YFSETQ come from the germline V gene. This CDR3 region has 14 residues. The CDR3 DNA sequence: TGCGCCAGCAGCTTGGGAAAGGCCGACTATGGCTACACCTTC. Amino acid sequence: CASSLGKADYGYTF.

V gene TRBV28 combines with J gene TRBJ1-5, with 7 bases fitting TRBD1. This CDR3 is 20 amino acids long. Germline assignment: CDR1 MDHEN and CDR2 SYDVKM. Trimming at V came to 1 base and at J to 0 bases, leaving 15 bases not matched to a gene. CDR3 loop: CASSLFGTARIGYSNQPQHF. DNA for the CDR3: TGTGCCAGCAGTTTATTCGGGACAGCGAGAATTGGATATAGCAATCAGCCCCAGCATTTT.

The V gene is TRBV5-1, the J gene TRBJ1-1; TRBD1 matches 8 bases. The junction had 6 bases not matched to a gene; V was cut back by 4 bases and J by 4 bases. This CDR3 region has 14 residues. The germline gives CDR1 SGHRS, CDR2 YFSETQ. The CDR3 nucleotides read TGCGCCAGCAGCCCAAGGACAGGGAGCACTGAAGCTTTCTTT. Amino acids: CASSPRTGSTEAFF.

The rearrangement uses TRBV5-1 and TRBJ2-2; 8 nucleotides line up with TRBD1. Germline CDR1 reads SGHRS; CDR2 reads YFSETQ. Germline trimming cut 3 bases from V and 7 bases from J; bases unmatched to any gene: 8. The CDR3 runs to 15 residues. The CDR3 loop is CASSSPQGAVGELFF. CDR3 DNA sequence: TGCGCCAGCAGCTCACCCCAGGGGGCCGTCGGGGAGCTGTTTTTT. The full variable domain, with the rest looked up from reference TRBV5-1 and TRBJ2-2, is KAGVTQTPRYLIKTRGQQVTLSCSPISGHRSVSWYQQTPGQGLQFLFEYFSETQRNKGNFPGRFSGRQFSNSRSEMNVSTLELGDSALYLCASSSPQGAVGELFFGEGSRLTVL.

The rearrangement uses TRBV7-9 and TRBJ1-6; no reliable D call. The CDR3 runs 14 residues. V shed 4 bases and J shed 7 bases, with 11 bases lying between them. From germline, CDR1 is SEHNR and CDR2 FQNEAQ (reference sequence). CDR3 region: CASSSGQDNSPLHF. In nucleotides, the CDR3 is TGTGCCAGCAGCTCCGGGCAGGACAATTCACCCCTCCACTTT.

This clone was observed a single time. In nucleotides, the CDR3 is TGTGCCAGCAGCTTTCAGACTAGCGGGGCGTCAGATACGCAGTATTTT. As protein: CASSFQTSGASDTQYF. The chain couples TRBV7-8 to TRBJ2-3, with 11 nucleotides matching TRBD2. This CDR3 spans 16 amino acids. J was trimmed by 4 bases and V by 3 bases; bases with no gene match: 6. The V gene's germline CDR1 is SGHVS and CDR2 FQNEAQ.

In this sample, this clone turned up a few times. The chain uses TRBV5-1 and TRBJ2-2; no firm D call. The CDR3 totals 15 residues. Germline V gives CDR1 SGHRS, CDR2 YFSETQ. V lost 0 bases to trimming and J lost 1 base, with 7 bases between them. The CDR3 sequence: CASSLGVMNTGELFF. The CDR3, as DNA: TGCGCCAGCAGCTTGGGGGTGATGAACACCGGGGAGCTGTTTTTT. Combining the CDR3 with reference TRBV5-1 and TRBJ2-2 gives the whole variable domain KAGVTQTPRYLIKTRGQQVTLSCSPISGHRSVSWYQQTPGQGLQFLFEYFSETQRNKGNFPGRFSGRQFSNSRSEMNVSTLELGDSALYLCASSLGVMNTGELFFGEGSRLTVL.

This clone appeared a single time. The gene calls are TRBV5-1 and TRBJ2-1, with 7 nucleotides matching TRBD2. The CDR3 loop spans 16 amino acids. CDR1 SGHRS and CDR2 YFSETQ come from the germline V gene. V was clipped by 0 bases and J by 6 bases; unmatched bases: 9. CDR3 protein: CASSLAGGLLVNEQFF. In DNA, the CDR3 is TGCGCCAGCAGCTTGGCCGGGGGACTATTAGTCAATGAGCAGTTCTTC.

For the CDR3, the DNA is TGTGCCAGCAGCCACCCGACAGGACTCCGTGAGACCCAGTACTTC. This gives the protein CASSHPTGLRETQYF. This chain links TRBV7-9 with TRBJ2-5; D possibly corresponds to TRBD1 (6 bases). CDR1 and CDR2 (germline): SEHNR, FQNEAQ (reference sequence). Trimming removed 5 bases from V and 5 bases from J, with 18 bases in between. The CDR3 covers 15 residues. Full variable domain (missing parts from reference TRBV7-9 and TRBJ2-5): DTGVSQNPRHKITKRGQNVTFRCDPISEHNRLYWYRQTLGQGPEFLTYFQNEAQLEKSRLLSDRFSAERPKGSFSTLEIQRTEQGDSAMYLCASSHPTGLRETQYFGPGTRLLVL.